Sequencing of this T cell receptor (beta chain) was carried out in a study of identical twins. The cDNA had a unique molecular identifier and a template-switch universal primer site. MiXCR, applied by TCRdb to the 5' RACE reads, yields one record per CDR3 protein. The data show hundreds of thousands of distinct CDR3 sequences, with roughly 26% seen just once and roughly 3% held by the top ten. This clonotype was observed a handful of times. V lost 4 bases to trimming and J lost 3 bases; unmatched junction nucleotides: 3. The germline CDR1 and CDR2 sequences are SGHRS and YFSETQ. This CDR3 region has 14 residues. The same data also went into a second study, on T cells expressing NK-cell markers. That publication notes: Sequenced donors, eight in total, included seven who were HCMV-seropositive and one who was seronegative. Four of the donors also had these clonotypes leading their CD3+CD56-NKG2C+ fraction.

Sequencing used CD4+ T cells sorted from blood. The chain employs TRBV5-1 and TRBJ1-5; the match to TRBD1 covers 8 bases. The source is a woman younger than 30 in good health. The DNA of the CDR3 is TGCGCCAGCAGCCCGGGACAGGTCAATCAGCCCCAGCATTTT. Its translation is CASSPGQVNQPQHF.